The source of this T cell receptor beta chain is a study of somatic mutations in cytotoxic T cells in rheumatoid arthritis. Study conclusions and caveats: Relative to age-matched healthy controls, rheumatoid arthritis patients did not differ significantly in CD8+ T-cell clonality. The study found CD8+ clonality increased with age in rheumatoid arthritis patients, not healthy controls. Exceedance of 20% of CD8+ cells by the largest CD8+ clone occurred in about an eighth of the roughly 65 patients.

CDR1 is SGHAT, CDR2 FQNNGV, per germline. Between the trimmed V and J ends, which lost 2 bases and 0 bases, there was a span of 10 bases. The length of the CDR3 is 15 residues. Among the healthy controls, all of them blood donors, the median age was roughly 50 years (range roughly 20-75) and 45% to 55% were female. Clones were read by immunoSEQ multiplex PCR, and TCRdb kept only the in-frame ones, dropping some. The sample lists about 20,000 clones, about 82% occurring once. To note about this clone: Its antigen remains unknown.

The rearrangement joins TRBV11-2 to TRBJ1-1, with a possible D match to TRBD1 (6 bases). The sequence derives from a woman between 50 and 59 years old in good health. Sequencing input: CD8+ T cells sorted from blood. CDR3 in amino acids: CASSLIWTVNTEAFF. CDR3 bases: TGTGCCAGCAGCTTAATTTGGACAGTGAACACTGAAGCTTTCTTT. Based on the CDR3 plus reference TRBV11-2 and TRBJ1-1, the full variable domain is EAGVAQSPRYKIIEKRQSVAFWCNPISGHATLYWYQQILGQGPKLLIQFQNNGVVDDSQLPKDRFSAERLKGVDSTLKIQPAKLEDSAVYLCASSLIWTVNTEAFFGQGTRLTVV.